This entry concerns a single TCR beta chain. The antigen is unknown. Repertoires were generated with immunoSEQ multiplex PCR, while TCRdb's copy carries only in-frame clones and drops some. The sample lists roughly 2.4 million clones, around 95% occurring once. This entry comes from a study of shared clonotypes between healthy human individuals. Study-level results: Represented diversity (both genetic and exposure-history) was limited by the small number of donors.

The sequencing input was naive CD4+ T cells sorted from blood. Subset denoted: CD45RA+ positively selected. This TCR came from a man between 18 and 29 years old in good health.

CDR3 residues: CASSTGLDTQYF. The DNA of the CDR3 is TGTGCCAGCAGCACAGGGTTAGATACGCAGTATTTT. V is TRBV2 and J is TRBJ2-3, with a possible D match to TRBD1 (6 bases). The germline gives CDR1 SNHLY, CDR2 FYNNEI. V shed 6 bases and J shed 5 bases, with 9 bases lying between them. The CDR3 covers 12 residues.